Presented here are 10 T cell receptor beta chains from one specimen sequenced in a study of blood T cell repertoires in COVID-19. Sequencing was performed with immunoSEQ multiplex PCR; in TCRdb, only in-frame clones are kept and a portion is missing. This sample has a few hundred thousand clones; about 87% occur once, and the top ten carry approximately 3.7%. The source material was peripheral blood. These receptors were collected from a man aged 55 to 70 who had recovered from COVID-19.

The V gene is TRBV7-2, the J gene TRBJ1-1, with TRBD1 matching 7 bases. The CDR3 totals 16 residues. Germline CDR1 and CDR2: SGHTA and FQGNSA. V gave up 0 bases and J gave up 1 base; unmatched junction bases: 5. The CDR3 sequence: CASSLAGTVSNTEAFF. The CDR3 DNA is TGTGCCAGCAGCTTAGCCGGGACAGTATCGAACACTGAAGCTTTCTTT.

This clone was observed once. This sequence joins TRBV19 and TRBJ2-5; 10 nucleotides match TRBD1. Germline V gives CDR1 LNHDA, CDR2 SQIVND (reference sequence). The junction had 8 bases not matched to a gene; V was cut back by 9 bases and J by 4 bases. The CDR3 loop spans 14 amino acids. CDR3 loop: CASHDRGRGETQYF. The DNA for the CDR3 is TGTGCCAGCCATGACAGGGGGCGGGGAGAGACCCAGTACTTC.

V is TRBV7-2 and J is TRBJ1-2; TRBD1 matches at 9 bases. V dropped 5 bases and J dropped 5; count of bases not matched to a gene: 9. Germline CDR1 and CDR2: SGHTA and FQGNSA. The CDR3 is made up of 15 amino acids. CDR3 DNA sequence: TGTGCCAGCAGCACACTTGGGACAGGGAAGTATGGCTACACCTTC. This codes for CASSTLGTGKYGYTF. Drawing the rest from reference TRBV7-2 and TRBJ1-2, the complete variable domain is GAGVSQSPSNKVTEKGKDVELRCDPISGHTALYWYRQSLGQGLEFLIYFQGNSAPDKSGLPSDRFSAERTGGSVSTLTIQRTQQEDSAVYLCASSTLGTGKYGYTFGSGTRLTVV.

This sequence joins TRBV19 and TRBJ2-1; 11 bases fit TRBD2. V dropped 3 bases and J dropped 8; count of bases not matched to a gene: 9. This CDR3 has 16 amino acids. In germline, CDR1 is LNHDA, CDR2 SQIVND (reference sequence). The CDR3 region is CASSIRVAGGGDEQFF. In DNA form, the CDR3 reads TGTGCCAGTAGTATTCGGGTAGCGGGGGGGGGCGATGAGCAGTTCTTC.

The genes are TRBV12-3 or TRBV12-4 and TRBJ1-2; D remains ambiguous. Trimming cost V 6 bases and J 2 bases, with 10 bases left between them. The CDR3 has 13 residues. The CDR3, as DNA: TGTGCCAGCAGACTTGACAACAACTATGGCTACACCTTC. Encoded protein: CASRLDNNYGYTF.

The chain has TRBV4-2 and TRBJ2-1; 8 bases are shared with TRBD2. The V and J ends lost 4 bases and 0 bases, in that order; junction bases with no gene match: 8. The germline V gene encodes CDR1 LGHNA and CDR2 YNFKEQ. There are 17 residues in the CDR3. CDR3 residues: CASSRAGATTSYNEQFF. The DNA of the CDR3 is TGTGCCAGCAGCCGAGCGGGGGCCACCACCTCCTACAATGAGCAGTTCTTC.

The genes are TRBV25-1 and TRBJ1-2, with D possibly matching TRBD1 (6 bases). Germline loops: CDR1 MGHDK, CDR2 SYGVNS. CDR3 length equals 16 residues. Trimming cost V 7 bases and J 7 bases, with 25 bases left between them. The DNA of the CDR3 is TGTGCCAGCATGCCGGCAGGGGTTGCCAATATCGGTGGCTACACCTTC. It translates to CASMPAGVANIGGYTF.

This clone was seen a handful of times. The chain carries TRBV5-1 and TRBJ2-2; TRBD2 is a possible D gene (6 bases). Germline V CDR1 and CDR2: SGHRS, YFSETQ. This CDR3 has 14 residues. The V and J ends lost 2 bases and 6 bases respectively, with 11 bases between them. CDR3 amino acids: CASSFTWGAGELFF. CDR3 coding DNA: TGCGCCAGCAGCTTTACTTGGGGGGCCGGGGAGCTGTTTTTT.

The rearrangement joins TRBV7-9 to TRBJ2-2, with 8 bases identical to TRBD2. The length of the CDR3 is 17 residues. The germline CDR1 and CDR2 sequences are SEHNR and FQNEAQ (reference sequence). The trim removed 0 bases at V and 5 bases at J, leaving 8 bases unmatched. For the CDR3, the DNA is TGTGCCAGCAGCTTAGCGCCGGGACTAGTCAGTACCGGGGAGCTGTTTTTT. This gives the protein CASSLAPGLVSTGELFF.

The V call is TRBV13, the J call TRBJ2-2; 9 bases are a match to TRBD2. Germline V lookup: CDR1 PRHDT, CDR2 FYEKMQ (reference sequence). The V gene end was trimmed by 3 bases and the J gene end by 3 bases; junction bases not matched to a gene: 8. The CDR3 covers 17 residues. This CDR3 reads CASSLGERGDYTGELFF. The DNA for the CDR3 is TGTGCCAGCAGCTTGGGGGAGCGGGGGGACTACACCGGGGAGCTGTTTTTT.